The entry that follows covers one T cell receptor beta chain sequence. The sample comes from a study of OX40 agonist ivuxolimab in advanced cancers. This table comes from immunoSEQ multiplex PCR, and its TCRdb copy is limited to in-frame clones, with some not included. Counted here are nearly 60,000 clones, around 90% occurring once; the ten biggest clones make up approximately 3.8%. This material consisted of CD4+ or CD8+ T cells sorted from blood, taken in a trial of the OX40 agonist ivuxolimab. This clonotype was sampled from an adult with an advanced solid tumor such as melanoma, head and neck, liver or kidney cancer.

CDR3 amino acids: CSARTGETQYF. CDR3 coding DNA: TGCAGCGCCAGGACGGGAGAGACCCAGTACTTC. J is TRBJ2-5 and V is TRBV29-1; D is uncertain. Deletions cut 7 bases from V and 4 bases from J, with 10 bases between. Germline loops: CDR1 SQVTM, CDR2 ANQGSEA. This CDR3 region has 11 residues.